Following are 6 T cell receptor beta chains from one sample sequenced in a study of metastatic and nonmetastatic thyroid tumors. With MiXCR, TCRdb called clones anew from the PCR reads. Of some 17,000 clones listed, under 25% are singletons. Every patient was untreated before thyroid surgery. Sequencing was carried out using adjacent normal tissue. Receptors originate from a female donor with papillary thyroid cancer or a benign thyroid nodule (not recorded which). Some clones in this sample may be carry-over from other donors' samples.

This clone has just a few counts. The chain employs TRBV6-2 or TRBV6-3 and TRBJ1-2; a possible D gene is TRBD1 (5 bases). This CDR3 contains 13 residues. V was clipped by 6 bases and J by 4 bases, with 12 bases between them. Germline V gene data show CDR1 as MNHEY and CDR2 as SVGEGT. The CDR3 is CASRTRAAYGYTF. The CDR3 coding sequence is TGTGCCAGCAGAACCAGGGCGGCCTATGGCTACACCTTC.

This clone was counted only a few times. This chain uses TRBV28 with TRBJ2-1; a weak D match, TRBD2 (6 bases). The V end lost 6 bases, the J end lost 2 bases, and 14 bases lay between the germline ends. CDR1 and CDR2 (germline): MDHEN, SYDVKM. CDR3 length: 15 amino acids. The CDR3 DNA is TGTGCCAGCAGAACACTATCGGGAGCCTACAATGAGCAGTTCTTC. It encodes CASRTLSGAYNEQFF.

This clone has more than one count but fewer than ten. The chain recombines TRBV28 with TRBJ2-7; D may be TRBD1 (5 bases). The V end was cut by 1 base, the J end by 4 bases, with 11 bases between. Per the germline V gene, CDR1 is MDHEN and CDR2 is SYDVKM. The CDR3 is 14 amino acids. The CDR3 sequence is CASSLYQGPYEQYF. CDR3 nucleotides: TGTGCCAGCAGTTTATATCAGGGCCCGTACGAGCAGTACTTC.

A word on this clone: Other nucleotide sequences from this sample produce the same CDR3. The chain employs TRBV5-1 and TRBJ1-1; D ambiguous. The CDR3 runs to 13 residues. Germline CDR1 is SGHRS and CDR2 is YFSETQ. Trimming left V 5 bases short and J 1 base short, with 9 bases between. CDR3 loop: CASSRDANTEAFF. DNA for the CDR3: TGCGCCAGCAGTAGGGATGCGAACACTGAAGCTTTCTTT.

Sample share makes this clone large. V is TRBV7-9 and J is TRBJ2-7, with 8 bases fitting TRBD2. V was clipped by 1 base and J by 6 bases; unmatched bases: 11. The CDR3 consists of 16 residues. Per germline, CDR1 SEHNR and CDR2 FQNEAQ (reference sequence). The CDR3 DNA follows: TGTGCCAGCAGCTTAGACGCTGGACTAGCAGGAGGCGAGCAGTACTTC. This sequence encodes CASSLDAGLAGGEQYF.

The V and J genes are TRBV13 and TRBJ2-1; D not certain. In germline, CDR1 is PRHDT, CDR2 FYEKMQ (reference sequence). The CDR3 is 13 amino acids. V lost 3 bases, J lost 8 bases, and 11 bases lay in between. This CDR3 is CASSFRPSYEQFF. The DNA for the CDR3 is TGTGCCAGCAGCTTCCGCCCGTCTTATGAGCAGTTCTTC.